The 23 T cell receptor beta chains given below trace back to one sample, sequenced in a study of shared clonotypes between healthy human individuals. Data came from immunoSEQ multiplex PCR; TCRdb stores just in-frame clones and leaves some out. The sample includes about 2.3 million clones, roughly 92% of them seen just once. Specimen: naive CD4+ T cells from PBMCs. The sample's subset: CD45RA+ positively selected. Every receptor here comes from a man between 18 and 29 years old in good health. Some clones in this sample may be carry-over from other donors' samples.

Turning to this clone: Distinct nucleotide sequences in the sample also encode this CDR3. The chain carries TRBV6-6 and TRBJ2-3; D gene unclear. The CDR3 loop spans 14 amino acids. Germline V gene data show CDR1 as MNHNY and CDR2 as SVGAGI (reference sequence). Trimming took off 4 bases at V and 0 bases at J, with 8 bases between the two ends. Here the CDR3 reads CASSLGGSTDTQYF. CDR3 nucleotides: TGTGCCAGCAGTTTAGGCGGAAGCACAGATACGCAGTATTTT.

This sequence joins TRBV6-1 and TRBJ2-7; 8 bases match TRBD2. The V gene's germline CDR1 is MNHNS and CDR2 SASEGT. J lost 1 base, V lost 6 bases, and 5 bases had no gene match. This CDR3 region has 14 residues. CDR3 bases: TGTGCCAGCAGCCCCGGGGGGGCTTCCTACGAGCAGTACTTC. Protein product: CASSPGGASYEQYF.

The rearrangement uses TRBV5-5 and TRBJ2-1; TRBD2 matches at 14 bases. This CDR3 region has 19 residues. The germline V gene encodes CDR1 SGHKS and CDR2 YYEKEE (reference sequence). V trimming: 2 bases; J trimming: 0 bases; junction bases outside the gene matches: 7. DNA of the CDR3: TGTGCCAGCAGCTTTATGACTAGCGGGAGGGCCTACTCCTACAATGAGCAGTTCTTC. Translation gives CASSFMTSGRAYSYNEQFF.

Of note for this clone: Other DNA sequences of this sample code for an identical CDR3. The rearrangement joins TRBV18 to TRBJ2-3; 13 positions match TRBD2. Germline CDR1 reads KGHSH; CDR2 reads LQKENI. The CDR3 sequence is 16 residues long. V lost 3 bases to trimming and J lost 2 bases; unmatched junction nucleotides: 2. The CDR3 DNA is TGTGCCAGCTCACCGGGACTAGCGGGGATCACAGATACGCAGTATTTT. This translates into CASSPGLAGITDTQYF.

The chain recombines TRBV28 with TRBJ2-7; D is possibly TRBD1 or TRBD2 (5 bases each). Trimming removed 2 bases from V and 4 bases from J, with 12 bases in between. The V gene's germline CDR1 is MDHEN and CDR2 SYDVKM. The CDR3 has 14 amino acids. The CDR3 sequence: CASSLPAGRYEQYF. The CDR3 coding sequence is TGTGCCAGCAGTTTACCGGCAGGGAGATACGAGCAGTACTTC.

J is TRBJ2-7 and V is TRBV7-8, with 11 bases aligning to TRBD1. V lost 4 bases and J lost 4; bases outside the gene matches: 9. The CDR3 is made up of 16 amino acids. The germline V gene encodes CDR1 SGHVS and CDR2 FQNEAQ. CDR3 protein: CASSSGQGALSYEQYF. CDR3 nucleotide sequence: TGTGCCAGCAGCTCCGGACAGGGGGCCTTATCGTACGAGCAGTACTTC.

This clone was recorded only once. This chain's CDR3 is CASSPTTWGPLRADTQYF. CDR3 nucleotides: TGTGCCAGCAGTCCCACAACTTGGGGCCCTCTACGGGCAGATACGCAGTATTTT. The chain carries TRBV28 and TRBJ2-3; perhaps TRBD1 as D (5 bases). CDR1 MDHEN and CDR2 SYDVKM come from the germline V gene. The CDR3 loop spans 18 amino acids. V was clipped by 5 bases and J by 4 bases, with 25 bases between them.

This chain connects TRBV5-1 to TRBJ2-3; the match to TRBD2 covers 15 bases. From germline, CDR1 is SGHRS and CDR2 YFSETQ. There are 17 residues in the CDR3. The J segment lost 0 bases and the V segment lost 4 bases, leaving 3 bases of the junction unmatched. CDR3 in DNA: TGCGCCAGCAGCAGGACTAGCGGGAGGGTCAGCACAGATACGCAGTATTTT. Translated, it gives CASSRTSGRVSTDTQYF.

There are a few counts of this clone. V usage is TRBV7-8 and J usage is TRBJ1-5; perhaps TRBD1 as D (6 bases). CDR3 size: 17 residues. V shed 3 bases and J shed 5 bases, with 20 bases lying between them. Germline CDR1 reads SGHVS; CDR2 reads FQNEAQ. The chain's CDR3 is CASSFPPGARADQPQHF. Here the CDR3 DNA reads TGTGCCAGCAGCTTCCCCCCAGGGGCCAGAGCGGATCAGCCCCAGCATTTT.

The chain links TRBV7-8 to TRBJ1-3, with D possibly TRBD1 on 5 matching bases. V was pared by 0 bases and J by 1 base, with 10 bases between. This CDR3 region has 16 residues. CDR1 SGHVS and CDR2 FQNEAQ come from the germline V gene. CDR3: CASSLAAGKSGNTIYF. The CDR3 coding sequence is TGTGCCAGCAGCTTAGCGGCAGGGAAGTCTGGAAACACCATATATTTT.

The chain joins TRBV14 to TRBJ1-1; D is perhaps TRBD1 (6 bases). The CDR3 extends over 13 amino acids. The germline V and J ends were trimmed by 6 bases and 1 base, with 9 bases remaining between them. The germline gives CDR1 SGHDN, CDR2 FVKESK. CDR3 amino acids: CASRGQTNTEAFF. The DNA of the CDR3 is TGTGCCAGCAGAGGACAGACGAACACTGAAGCTTTCTTT.

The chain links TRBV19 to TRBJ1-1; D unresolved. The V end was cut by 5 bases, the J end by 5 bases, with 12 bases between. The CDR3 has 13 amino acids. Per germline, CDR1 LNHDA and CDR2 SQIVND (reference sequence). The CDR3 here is CASSPIGVTEAFF. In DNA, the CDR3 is TGTGCCAGTAGTCCCATCGGGGTTACTGAAGCTTTCTTT.

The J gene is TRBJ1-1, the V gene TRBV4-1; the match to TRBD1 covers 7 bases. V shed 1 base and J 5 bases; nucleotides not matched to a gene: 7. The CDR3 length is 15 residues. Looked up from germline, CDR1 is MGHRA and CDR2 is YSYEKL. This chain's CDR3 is CASSQVKGAGTEAFF. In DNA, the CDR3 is TGCGCCAGCAGCCAAGTTAAGGGGGCCGGTACTGAAGCTTTCTTT.

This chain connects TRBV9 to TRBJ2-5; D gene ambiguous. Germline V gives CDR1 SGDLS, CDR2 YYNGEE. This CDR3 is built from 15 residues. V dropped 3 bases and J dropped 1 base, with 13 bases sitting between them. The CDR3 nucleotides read TGTGCCAGCAGCGGAGGTGCACACCTCCAAGAGACCCAGTACTTC. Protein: CASSGGAHLQETQYF.

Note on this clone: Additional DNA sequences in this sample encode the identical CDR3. For the CDR3, the DNA is TGTGCCAGCAGCTTCCGGGGGGGGGAGACCCAGTACTTC. Its translation: CASSFRGGETQYF. V is TRBV5-4 and J is TRBJ2-5; 8 bases line up with TRBD2. The CDR3 spans 13 residues. Per the germline V gene, CDR1 is SGHNT and CDR2 is YYREEE (reference sequence). The junction had 2 bases not matched to a gene; V was cut back by 2 bases and J by 5 bases.

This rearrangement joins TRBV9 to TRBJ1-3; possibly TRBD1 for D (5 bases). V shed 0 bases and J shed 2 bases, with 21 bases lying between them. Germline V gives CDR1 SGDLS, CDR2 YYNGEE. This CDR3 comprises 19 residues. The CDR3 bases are TGTGCCAGCAGCGTAGAAGCCGCATACGGGGCGAGAACTGGAAACACCATATATTTT. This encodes CASSVEAAYGARTGNTIYF.

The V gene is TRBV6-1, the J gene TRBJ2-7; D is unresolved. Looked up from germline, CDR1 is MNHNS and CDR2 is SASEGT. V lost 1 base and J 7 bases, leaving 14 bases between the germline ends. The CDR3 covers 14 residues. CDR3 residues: CASSEGYSLGEQYF. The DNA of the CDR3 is TGTGCCAGCAGTGAAGGATATTCTCTGGGGGAGCAGTACTTC.

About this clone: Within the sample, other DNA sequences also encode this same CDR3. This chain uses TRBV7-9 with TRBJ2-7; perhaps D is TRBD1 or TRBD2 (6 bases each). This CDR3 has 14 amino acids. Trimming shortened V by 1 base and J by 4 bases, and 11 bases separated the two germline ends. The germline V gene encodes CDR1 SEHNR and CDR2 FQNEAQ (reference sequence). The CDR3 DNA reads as TGTGCCAGCAGCTTAGAAGGGGGGCCGTACGAGCAGTACTTC. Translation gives CASSLEGGPYEQYF.

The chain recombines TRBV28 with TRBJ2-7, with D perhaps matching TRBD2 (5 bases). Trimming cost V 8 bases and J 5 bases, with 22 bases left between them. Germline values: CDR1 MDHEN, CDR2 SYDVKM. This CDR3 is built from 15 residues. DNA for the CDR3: TGTGCCAGCTCCGTCGGTGGTAGCGAACCCCACGAGCAGTACTTC. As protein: CASSVGGSEPHEQYF. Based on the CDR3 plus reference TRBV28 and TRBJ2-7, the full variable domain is DVKVTQSSRYLVKRTGEKVFLECVQDMDHENMFWYRQDPGLGLRLIYFSYDVKMKEKGDIPEGYSVSREKKERFSLILESASTNQTSMYLCASSVGGSEPHEQYFGPGTRLTVT.

The CDR3: CASSKGVGGWTLGYTF. The DNA of the CDR3 is TGTGCCAGCAGCAAAGGGGTGGGGGGCTGGACTTTAGGCTACACCTTC. The chain has TRBV7-2 and TRBJ1-2; D may be TRBD1 (6 bases). Germline CDR1 reads SGHTA; CDR2 reads FQGNSA. V lost 5 bases, J lost 8 bases, and 24 bases lay in between. The CDR3 has 16 amino acids.

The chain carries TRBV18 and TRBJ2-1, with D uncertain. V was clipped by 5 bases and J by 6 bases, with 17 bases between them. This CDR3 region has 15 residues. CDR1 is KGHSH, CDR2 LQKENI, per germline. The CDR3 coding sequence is TGTGCCAGCTCAATTACGGGCTCCCAGATCAATGAGCAGTTCTTC. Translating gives CASSITGSQINEQFF.

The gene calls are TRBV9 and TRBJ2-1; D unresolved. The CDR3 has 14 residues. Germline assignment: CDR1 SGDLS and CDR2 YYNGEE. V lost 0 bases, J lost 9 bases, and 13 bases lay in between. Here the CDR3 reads CASSVGSWTTEQFF. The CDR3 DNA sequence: TGTGCCAGCAGCGTAGGGTCGTGGACCACTGAGCAGTTCTTC. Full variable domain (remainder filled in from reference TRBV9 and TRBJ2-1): DSGVTQTPKHLITATGQRVTLRCSPRSGDLSVYWYQQSLDQGLQFLIQYYNGEERAKGNILERFSAQQFPDLHSELNLSSLELGDSALYFCASSVGSWTTEQFFGPGTRLTVL.

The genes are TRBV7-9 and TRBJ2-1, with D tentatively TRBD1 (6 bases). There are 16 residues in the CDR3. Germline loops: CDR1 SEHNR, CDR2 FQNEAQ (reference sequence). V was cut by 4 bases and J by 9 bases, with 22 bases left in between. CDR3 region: CASSSRNREPRGEQFF. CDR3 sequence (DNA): TGTGCCAGCAGCTCCCGTAACAGGGAACCTCGGGGTGAGCAGTTCTTC.